The rows below give T cell receptor beta chains drawn from one sample of a study of control samples from healthy donors and cancer patients. The repertoire was sequenced with immunoSEQ multiplex PCR; TCRdb's copy has only in-frame clones and lacks some. This sample has some 96,000 clones, with 87% found just once. The source material was blood. The receptors derive from a woman aged 45-65 years in good health. Each CDR3 is given with its conserved first and last residue. D genes are given only for firm matches. Where a row states a size, it is once, few, many or the class of an expanded clone; other rows omit it.

cdr3_aa: CASSLAVGTDTQYF
cdr3_nt: TGTGCCAGCAGCTTAGCGGTCGGCACAGATACGCAGTATTTT
clone_size: -
j_call: TRBJ2-3
d_call: -
v_call: TRBV7-6

cdr3_aa: CASTGTEETQYF
cdr3_nt: TGTGCCAGTACAGGGACCGAAGAGACCCAGTACTTC
clone_size: -
j_call: TRBJ2-5
d_call: -
v_call: TRBV19

cdr3_aa: CASGTGGSEQELFF
cdr3_nt: TGTGCTAGTGGGACAGGGGGCTCGGAGCAGGAGCTGTTTTTT
clone_size: once
j_call: TRBJ2-2
d_call: TRBD1
v_call: TRBV12-5

cdr3_aa: CGTGPHDNEQFF
cdr3_nt: TGTGGAACGGGACCCCACGATAATGAGCAGTTCTTC
clone_size: -
j_call: TRBJ2-1
d_call: -
v_call: TRBV6-5

cdr3_aa: CASSSYVTRDRLNEQFF
cdr3_nt: TGTGCCAGCAGCTCCTACGTTACCCGGGACAGGCTCAATGAGCAGTTCTTC
clone_size: -
j_call: TRBJ2-1
d_call: TRBD1
v_call: TRBV5-4

cdr3_aa: CASSMDSSSGNTIYF
cdr3_nt: TGTGCCAGCTCTATGGACAGTAGCTCTGGAAACACCATATATTTT
clone_size: -
j_call: TRBJ1-3
d_call: -
v_call: TRBV6-6

cdr3_aa: CASSSRRLAGGYQETQYF
cdr3_nt: TGTGCCAGCAGCTCACGAAGACTAGCGGGGGGTTATCAAGAGACCCAGTACTTC
clone_size: -
j_call: TRBJ2-5
d_call: TRBD2
v_call: TRBV7-2

cdr3_aa: CASSQEGWDGNQPQHF
cdr3_nt: TGTGCCAGCAGCCAAGAAGGATGGGACGGCAATCAGCCCCAGCATTTT
clone_size: -
j_call: TRBJ1-5
d_call: -
v_call: TRBV4-2

cdr3_aa: CASSEVGGRDTQYF
cdr3_nt: TGTGCCAGCAGTGAAGTGGGAGGGAGAGATACGCAGTATTTT
clone_size: -
j_call: TRBJ2-3
d_call: TRBD2
v_call: TRBV6-1

cdr3_aa: CSVTLGQIYNEQFF
cdr3_nt: TGCAGCGTTACCCTGGGACAGATATACAATGAGCAGTTCTTC
clone_size: -
j_call: TRBJ2-1
d_call: TRBD1
v_call: TRBV29-1

cdr3_aa: CASSRDRGKNQPQHF
cdr3_nt: TGTGCCAGCAGTCGGGACAGGGGAAAAAATCAGCCCCAGCATTTT
clone_size: -
j_call: TRBJ1-5
d_call: TRBD1
v_call: TRBV6-5

cdr3_aa: CASSPRDRGLWEKLFF
cdr3_nt: TGTGCCAGCAGCCCCCGGGACAGGGGATTATGGGAAAAACTGTTTTTT
clone_size: -
j_call: TRBJ1-4
d_call: TRBD1
v_call: TRBV6-6

cdr3_aa: CASSPRISGQINEQFF
cdr3_nt: TGTGCCAGCAGTCCCCGGATCTCCGGGCAAATCAATGAGCAGTTCTTC
clone_size: -
j_call: TRBJ2-1
d_call: -
v_call: TRBV27

cdr3_aa: CASSLALGGNQPQHF
cdr3_nt: TGTGCCAGCAGCTTAGCGCTCGGGGGAAATCAGCCCCAGCATTTT
clone_size: -
j_call: TRBJ1-5
d_call: -
v_call: TRBV7-8

cdr3_aa: CSLGQGAVGYTF
cdr3_nt: TGCAGCCTAGGACAGGGGGCGGTAGGCTACACCTTC
clone_size: -
j_call: TRBJ1-2
d_call: TRBD1
v_call: TRBV29-1

cdr3_aa: CASSLGLGAGYGYTF
cdr3_nt: TGTGCCAGCAGCCTAGGCCTGGGGGCGGGGTATGGCTACACCTTC
clone_size: few
j_call: TRBJ1-2
d_call: -
v_call: TRBV7-8

cdr3_aa: CASSQAGQGHTIYF
cdr3_nt: TGTGCCAGCAGCCAGGCAGGACAGGGACACACCATATATTTT
clone_size: -
j_call: TRBJ1-3
d_call: TRBD1
v_call: TRBV3-1/TRBV3-2

cdr3_aa: CASSLTFDRAEGAFF
cdr3_nt: TGTGCCAGCAGCCTAACCTTCGACAGGGCCGAGGGAGCTTTCTTT
clone_size: -
j_call: TRBJ1-1
d_call: TRBD1
v_call: TRBV6-6

cdr3_aa: CSARPGNEQFF
cdr3_nt: TGCAGCGCCAGACCAGGGAATGAGCAGTTCTTC
clone_size: -
j_call: TRBJ2-1
d_call: -
v_call: TRBV29-1

cdr3_aa: CASSPTGGLAVNEQFF
cdr3_nt: TGTGCCAGCAGCCCTACCGGGGGACTAGCGGTCAATGAGCAGTTCTTC
clone_size: once
j_call: TRBJ2-1
d_call: TRBD2
v_call: TRBV9

cdr3_aa: CASSVRDDSYEQYF
cdr3_nt: TGTGCCAGCAGCGTCCGGGACGACTCCTACGAGCAGTACTTC
clone_size: -
j_call: TRBJ2-7
d_call: -
v_call: TRBV9

cdr3_aa: CASRGTGGYSNQPQHF
cdr3_nt: TGTGCCAGCAGGGGGACGGGCGGATATAGCAATCAGCCCCAGCATTTT
clone_size: -
j_call: TRBJ1-5
d_call: -
v_call: TRBV2

cdr3_aa: CASRGLGEISYNSPLHF
cdr3_nt: TGTGCCAGTAGGGGGCTGGGGGAGATCTCCTATAATTCACCCCTCCACTTT
clone_size: -
j_call: TRBJ1-6
d_call: -
v_call: TRBV19

cdr3_aa: CASSLVAGVDTQYF
cdr3_nt: TGTGCCAGCAGTTTAGTAGCGGGGGTCGATACGCAGTATTTT
clone_size: -
j_call: TRBJ2-3
d_call: TRBD2
v_call: TRBV27

cdr3_aa: CASSLNGLFTEAFF
cdr3_nt: TGTGCCAGCAGCTTAAACGGGTTGTTCACTGAAGCTTTCTTT
clone_size: -
j_call: TRBJ1-1
d_call: -
v_call: TRBV7-2

cdr3_aa: CASSAGGRETQYF
cdr3_nt: TGTGCCAGCAGTGCGGGGGGGCGTGAGACCCAGTACTTC
clone_size: -
j_call: TRBJ2-5
d_call: TRBD2
v_call: TRBV7-9

cdr3_aa: CASSQEGAGGVIAFF
cdr3_nt: TGCGCCAGCAGCCAAGAAGGAGCGGGGGGAGTGATTGCATTTTTT
clone_size: -
j_call: TRBJ1-4
d_call: -
v_call: TRBV4-1

cdr3_aa: CASSWGSGASTDTQYF
cdr3_nt: TGCGCCAGCAGCTGGGGTTCTGGGGCTAGCACAGATACGCAGTATTTT
clone_size: -
j_call: TRBJ2-3
d_call: -
v_call: TRBV5-1

cdr3_aa: CASSSDRDQPQHF
cdr3_nt: TGTGCCAGCTCATCTGACAGGGATCAGCCCCAGCATTTT
clone_size: -
j_call: TRBJ1-5
d_call: TRBD1
v_call: TRBV18

cdr3_aa: CASSQWVGTEAFF
cdr3_nt: TGTGCCAGCAGCCAATGGGTTGGCACTGAAGCTTTCTTT
clone_size: -
j_call: TRBJ1-1
d_call: -
v_call: TRBV14

cdr3_aa: CASTPGQGKNTEAFF
cdr3_nt: TGTGCCAGCACCCCGGGACAGGGGAAGAACACTGAAGCTTTCTTT
clone_size: few
j_call: TRBJ1-1
d_call: TRBD1
v_call: TRBV5-6

cdr3_aa: CASSPSGTASGNTIYF
cdr3_nt: TGTGCCAGCAGCCCCTCTGGGACAGCCTCTGGAAACACCATATATTTT
clone_size: -
j_call: TRBJ1-3
d_call: TRBD1
v_call: TRBV7-6

cdr3_aa: CASREQVLPYEQYF
cdr3_nt: TGTGCCAGTAGGGAGCAGGTCCTTCCCTACGAGCAGTACTTC
clone_size: -
j_call: TRBJ2-7
d_call: -
v_call: TRBV19

cdr3_aa: CASSLDPSHSRTQYF
cdr3_nt: TGTGCCAGCAGCTTAGATCCGTCCCACTCCCGCACCCAGTACTTC
clone_size: -
j_call: TRBJ2-5
d_call: -
v_call: TRBV11-3

cdr3_aa: CASSPPTGFGTEAFF
cdr3_nt: TGCGCCAGCAGTCCCCCTACAGGGTTCGGAACTGAAGCTTTCTTT
clone_size: -
j_call: TRBJ1-1
d_call: -
v_call: TRBV23-1

cdr3_aa: CASSARDSLQETQYF
cdr3_nt: TGTGCCAGCAGTGCAAGGGACAGTCTCCAAGAGACCCAGTACTTC
clone_size: once
j_call: TRBJ2-5
d_call: TRBD1
v_call: TRBV27

cdr3_aa: CASSDPRGIGNEKLFF
cdr3_nt: TGTGCCAGCAGTGACCCGCGGGGGATCGGTAATGAAAAACTGTTTTTT
clone_size: -
j_call: TRBJ1-4
d_call: -
v_call: TRBV28

cdr3_aa: CASSVEAGAYNEQFF
cdr3_nt: TGTGCCAGCAGCGTAGAAGCGGGGGCCTACAATGAGCAGTTCTTC
clone_size: -
j_call: TRBJ2-1
d_call: TRBD2
v_call: TRBV9

cdr3_aa: CATRPSRVAGERYEQFF
cdr3_nt: TGTGCCACCCGTCCTAGCCGGGTAGCGGGAGAGAGGTATGAGCAGTTCTTC
clone_size: -
j_call: TRBJ2-1
d_call: TRBD2
v_call: TRBV27

cdr3_aa: CASSFWTSGAYNEQFF
cdr3_nt: TGTGCCAGCAGCTTTTGGACTAGCGGGGCTTACAATGAGCAGTTCTTC
clone_size: -
j_call: TRBJ2-1
d_call: TRBD2
v_call: TRBV7-9

cdr3_aa: CAWSADRVYGNTIYF
cdr3_nt: TGTGCCTGGAGCGCCGACAGGGTCTATGGAAACACCATATATTTT
clone_size: -
j_call: TRBJ1-3
d_call: TRBD1
v_call: TRBV30

cdr3_aa: CASSHYQDGYTQYF
cdr3_nt: TGTGCCAGCAGCCATTATCAAGACGGGTATACGCAGTATTTT
clone_size: -
j_call: TRBJ2-3
d_call: -
v_call: TRBV16

cdr3_aa: CASSSRYGWEQFF
cdr3_nt: TGTGCCAGCAGCTCGCGGTACGGGTGGGAGCAGTTCTTC
clone_size: -
j_call: TRBJ2-1
d_call: -
v_call: TRBV7-2

cdr3_aa: CASSLNPGRMRTDTQYF
cdr3_nt: TGTGCCAGCAGCTTAAACCCCGGTCGCATGAGAACAGATACGCAGTATTTT
clone_size: -
j_call: TRBJ2-3
d_call: -
v_call: TRBV7-3

cdr3_aa: CASSADSPGGGGEAFF
cdr3_nt: TGTGCCAGCAGTGCTGACTCACCCGGGGGAGGGGGTGAAGCTTTCTTT
clone_size: once
j_call: TRBJ1-1
d_call: -
v_call: TRBV25-1

cdr3_aa: CASSRTSGAYNEQFF
cdr3_nt: TGTGCCAGCAGTAGGACTAGCGGGGCCTACAATGAGCAGTTCTTC
clone_size: -
j_call: TRBJ2-1
d_call: TRBD2
v_call: TRBV27

cdr3_aa: CASSGQGAYEQYF
cdr3_nt: TGTGCCAGCAGCGGCCAGGGGGCCTACGAGCAGTACTTC
clone_size: few
j_call: TRBJ2-7
d_call: TRBD1
v_call: TRBV9

cdr3_aa: CASSQTGTENTEAFF
cdr3_nt: TGTGCCAGCAGCCAGACCGGGACAGAGAACACTGAAGCTTTCTTT
clone_size: -
j_call: TRBJ1-1
d_call: TRBD1
v_call: TRBV3-1/TRBV3-2

cdr3_aa: CASSGQGAEGYTF
cdr3_nt: TGTGCCAGCAGTGGACAGGGGGCGGAGGGCTACACCTTC
clone_size: -
j_call: TRBJ1-2
d_call: TRBD1
v_call: TRBV6-4

cdr3_aa: CASSSTGQPQHF
cdr3_nt: TGTGCCAGCAGCTCGACGGGGCAGCCCCAGCATTTT
clone_size: -
j_call: TRBJ1-5
d_call: -
v_call: TRBV11-2

cdr3_aa: CASSAYSDTQYF
cdr3_nt: TGTGCCAGCAGTGCCTATTCAGATACGCAGTATTTT
clone_size: -
j_call: TRBJ2-3
d_call: -
v_call: TRBV2

cdr3_aa: CASSPGVYVNSPLHF
cdr3_nt: TGCGCCAGCAGCCCCGGGGTATACGTTAATTCACCCCTCCACTTT
clone_size: -
j_call: TRBJ1-6
d_call: -
v_call: TRBV4-1

cdr3_aa: CASSGTANREKLFF
cdr3_nt: TGCGCCAGCAGCGGGACAGCAAATAGGGAAAAACTGTTTTTT
clone_size: few
j_call: TRBJ1-4
d_call: TRBD1
v_call: TRBV5-1

cdr3_aa: CASSPFGGFAGDTQYF
cdr3_nt: TGTGCCAGTAGTCCGTTTGGGGGTTTCGCAGGCGATACGCAGTATTTT
clone_size: -
j_call: TRBJ2-3
d_call: -
v_call: TRBV19